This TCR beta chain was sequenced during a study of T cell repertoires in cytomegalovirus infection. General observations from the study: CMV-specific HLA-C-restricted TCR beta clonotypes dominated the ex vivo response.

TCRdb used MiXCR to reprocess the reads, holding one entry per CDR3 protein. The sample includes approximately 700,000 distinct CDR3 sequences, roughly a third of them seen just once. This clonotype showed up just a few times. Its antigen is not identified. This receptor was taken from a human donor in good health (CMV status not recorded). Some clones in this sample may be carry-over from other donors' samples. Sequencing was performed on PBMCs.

The CDR3 coding sequence is TGTGCCAGTAGTCCCGATCGGGCATTGGTGGGCTACACCTTC. Its translation is CASSPDRALVGYTF. The chain carries TRBV19 and TRBJ1-2; D unclear. The germline V gene encodes CDR1 LNHDA and CDR2 SQIVND (reference sequence). The CDR3 covers 14 residues. With 5 bases removed from V and 8 bases from J, the gap between germline ends came to 18 bases.